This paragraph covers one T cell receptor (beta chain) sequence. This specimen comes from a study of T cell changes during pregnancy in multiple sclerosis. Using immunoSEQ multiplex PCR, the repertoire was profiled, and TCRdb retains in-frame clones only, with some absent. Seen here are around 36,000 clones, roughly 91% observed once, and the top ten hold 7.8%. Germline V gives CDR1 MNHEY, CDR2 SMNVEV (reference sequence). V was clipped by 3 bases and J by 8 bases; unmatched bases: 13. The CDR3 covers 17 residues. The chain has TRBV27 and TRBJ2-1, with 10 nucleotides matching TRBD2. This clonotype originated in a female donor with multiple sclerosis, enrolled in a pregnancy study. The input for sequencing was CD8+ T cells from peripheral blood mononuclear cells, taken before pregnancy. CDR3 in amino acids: CASSFGQMASGSDEQFF. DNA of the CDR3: TGTGCCAGCAGTTTCGGTCAAATGGCTAGCGGGAGCGATGAGCAGTTCTTC.